This entry describes one T cell receptor beta chain. What it binds is not known. Only in-frame clones appear in the TCRdb table, and some are missing; sequencing was by immunoSEQ multiplex PCR. The table records approximately 100,000 clones, about nine tenths of them present only once. These data are taken from a study of OX40 agonist ivuxolimab in advanced cancers. About the study: The study gave patients intravenous ivuxolimab at 0.01 to 10 mg/kg every 2 weeks. Recorded diagnoses for dose-escalation patients were hepatocellular carcinoma, melanoma, renal cell or head and neck cancer. Points from the study as a whole: Circulating CD4+ and CD8+ T cells showed clonal expansion by week 6 at 0.1 to 3.0 mg/kg.

V was cut by 6 bases and J by 0 bases, with 9 bases left in between. The CDR3 consists of 14 residues. Sequenced here: CD4+ or CD8+ T cells sorted from blood, sampled in a trial of the OX40 agonist ivuxolimab. The rearrangement joins TRBV7-1 to TRBJ1-5, with D perhaps TRBD1 (6 bases). TRBV7-1 is an open reading frame whose function is uncertain. The clonotype comes from an adult with an advanced solid tumor such as melanoma, head and neck, liver or kidney cancer. In DNA form, the CDR3 reads TGTGCCAGCAGTCCACAGGGTAGCAATCAGCCCCAGCATTTT. This encodes CASSPQGSNQPQHF.